This T cell receptor (beta chain) came from a study of shared clonotypes between healthy human individuals. From germline, CDR1 is SEHNR and CDR2 FQNEAQ (reference sequence). V lost 8 bases to trimming and J lost 0 bases, with 11 bases between them. The CDR3 sequence is 14 residues long. Roughly 200 ng DNA, around 30,000 T cell genomes, went into each sorted-subset replicate PCR. Sequencing used immunoSEQ multiplex PCR; TCRdb keeps in-frame clones, though not all of them. Among around 750,000 clones, roughly 70% were seen once, and the ten largest hold 1.5% to 2%. This clonotype was obtained from a woman in her 30s in good health. The sequenced sample consisted of memory CD4+ T cells sorted from blood. The subset: CD45RA-negative fraction. The genes are TRBV7-9 and TRBJ1-3; unclear D gene. CDR3 sequence reads: CASGLVRSGNTIYF. DNA of the CDR3: TGTGCCAGCGGGCTCGTCCGCTCTGGAAACACCATATATTTT.